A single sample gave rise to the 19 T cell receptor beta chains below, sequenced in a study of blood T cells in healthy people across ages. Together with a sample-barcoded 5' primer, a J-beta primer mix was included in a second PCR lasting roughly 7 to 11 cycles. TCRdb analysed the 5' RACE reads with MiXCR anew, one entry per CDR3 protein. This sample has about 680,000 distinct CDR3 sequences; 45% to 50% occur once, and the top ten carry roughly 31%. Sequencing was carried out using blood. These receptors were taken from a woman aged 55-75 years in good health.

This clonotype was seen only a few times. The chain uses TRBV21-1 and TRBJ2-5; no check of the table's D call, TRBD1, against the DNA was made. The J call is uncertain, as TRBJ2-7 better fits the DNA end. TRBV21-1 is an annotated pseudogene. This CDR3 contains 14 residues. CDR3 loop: CASSSGDRGPEQYF. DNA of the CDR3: TGTGCCAGCAGCTCAGGGGACAGGGGGCCCGAGCAGTACTTC.

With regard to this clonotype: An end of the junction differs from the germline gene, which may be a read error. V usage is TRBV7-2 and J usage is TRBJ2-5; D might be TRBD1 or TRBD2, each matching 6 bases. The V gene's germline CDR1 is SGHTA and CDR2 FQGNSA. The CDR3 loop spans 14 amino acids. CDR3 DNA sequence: TGTGCCAGCAGATTAGCCGGGGGCGGAAAGACCCAGTACTTC. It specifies CASRLAGGGKTQYF.

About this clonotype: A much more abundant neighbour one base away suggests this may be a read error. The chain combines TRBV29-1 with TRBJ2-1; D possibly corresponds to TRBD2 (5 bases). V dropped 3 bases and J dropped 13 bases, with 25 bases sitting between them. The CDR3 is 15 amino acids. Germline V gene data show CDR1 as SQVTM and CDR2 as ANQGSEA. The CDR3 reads CSVDGLNFGEETQFF. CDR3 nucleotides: TGCAGCGTTGATGGGCTAAACTTCGGGGAAGAGACCCAGTTCTTC.

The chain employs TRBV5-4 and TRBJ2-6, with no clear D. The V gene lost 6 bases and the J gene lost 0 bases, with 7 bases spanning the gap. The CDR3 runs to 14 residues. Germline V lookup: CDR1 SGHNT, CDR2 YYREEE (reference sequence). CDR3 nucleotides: TGTGCCAGCAACCAGGCCTCTGGGGCCAACGTCCTGACTTTC. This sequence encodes CASNQASGANVLTF.

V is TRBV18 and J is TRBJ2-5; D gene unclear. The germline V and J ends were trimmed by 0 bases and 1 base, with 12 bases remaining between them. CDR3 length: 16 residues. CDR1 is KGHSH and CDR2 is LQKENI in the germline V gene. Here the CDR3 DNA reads TGTGCCAGCTCACCACCGGTTAGGATCGGCCAAGAGACCCAGTACTTC. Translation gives CASSPPVRIGQETQYF.

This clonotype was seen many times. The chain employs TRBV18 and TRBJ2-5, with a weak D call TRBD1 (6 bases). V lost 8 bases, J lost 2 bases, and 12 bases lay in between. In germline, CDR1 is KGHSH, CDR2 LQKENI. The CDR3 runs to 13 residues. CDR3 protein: CASSPGQQETQYF. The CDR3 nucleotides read TGTGCCAGCAGCCCAGGACAGCAAGAGACCCAGTACTTC.

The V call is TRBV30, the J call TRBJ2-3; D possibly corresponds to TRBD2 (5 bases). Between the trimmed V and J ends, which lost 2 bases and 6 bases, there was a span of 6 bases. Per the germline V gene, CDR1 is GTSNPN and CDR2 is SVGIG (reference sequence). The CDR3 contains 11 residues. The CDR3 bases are TGTGCCTGGAGTTCGGGGGATACGCAGTATTTT. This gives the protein CAWSSGDTQYF.

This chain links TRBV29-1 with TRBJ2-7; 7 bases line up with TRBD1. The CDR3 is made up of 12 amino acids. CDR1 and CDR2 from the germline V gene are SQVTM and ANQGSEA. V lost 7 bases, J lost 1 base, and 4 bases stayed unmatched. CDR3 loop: CSGGRGSYEQYF. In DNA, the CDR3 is TGCAGCGGTGGCAGGGGGTCCTACGAGCAGTACTTC.

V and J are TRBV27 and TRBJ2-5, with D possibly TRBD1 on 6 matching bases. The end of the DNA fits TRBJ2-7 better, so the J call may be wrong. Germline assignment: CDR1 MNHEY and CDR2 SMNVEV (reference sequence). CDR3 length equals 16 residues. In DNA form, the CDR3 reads TGTGCCAGCAGTTTAGGGTGGGGGCGAGCTGACGACGAGCAGTACTTC. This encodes CASSLGWGRADDEQYF.

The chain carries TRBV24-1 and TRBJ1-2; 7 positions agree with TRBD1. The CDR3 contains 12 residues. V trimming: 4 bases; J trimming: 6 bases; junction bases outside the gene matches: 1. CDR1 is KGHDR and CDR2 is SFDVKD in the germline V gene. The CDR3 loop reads CATSDTGDGYTF. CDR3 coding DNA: TGTGCCACCAGTGACACAGGGGATGGCTACACCTTC.

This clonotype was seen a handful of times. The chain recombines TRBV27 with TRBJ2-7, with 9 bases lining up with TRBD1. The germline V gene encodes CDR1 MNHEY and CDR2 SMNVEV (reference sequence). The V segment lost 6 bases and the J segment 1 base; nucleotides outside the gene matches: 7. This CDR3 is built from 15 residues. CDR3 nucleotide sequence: TGTGCCAGCAGCCTACTACAGGGGGCTTCCTACGAGCAGTACTTC. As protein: CASSLLQGASYEQYF.

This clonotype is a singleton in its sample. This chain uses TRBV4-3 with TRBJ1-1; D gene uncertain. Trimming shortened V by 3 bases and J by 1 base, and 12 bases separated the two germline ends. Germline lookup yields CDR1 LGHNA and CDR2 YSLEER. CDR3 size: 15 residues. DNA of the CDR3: TGCGCCAGCAGCCAGGGCCCTGACAAGAACACTGAAGCTTTCTTT. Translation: CASSQGPDKNTEAFF.

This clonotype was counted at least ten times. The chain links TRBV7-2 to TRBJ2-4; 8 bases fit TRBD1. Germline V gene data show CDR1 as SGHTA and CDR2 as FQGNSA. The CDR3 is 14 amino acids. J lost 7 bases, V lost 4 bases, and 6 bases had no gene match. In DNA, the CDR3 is TGTGCCAGCAGCTCGACAGGGGAGTGGAACATTCAGTACTTC. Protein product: CASSSTGEWNIQYF.

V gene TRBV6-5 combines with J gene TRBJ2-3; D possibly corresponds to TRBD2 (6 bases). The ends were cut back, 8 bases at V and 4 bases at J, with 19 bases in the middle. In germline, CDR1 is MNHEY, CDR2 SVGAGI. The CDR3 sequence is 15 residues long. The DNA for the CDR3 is TGTGCCAGCGCTCGGGGAGGCAGGTGGTCAGATACGCAGTATTTT. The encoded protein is CASARGGRWSDTQYF.

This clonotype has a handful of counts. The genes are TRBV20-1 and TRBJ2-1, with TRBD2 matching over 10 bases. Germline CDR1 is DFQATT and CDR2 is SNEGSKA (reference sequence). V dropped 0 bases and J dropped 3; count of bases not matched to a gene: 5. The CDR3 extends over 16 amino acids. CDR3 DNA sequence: TGCAGTGCTAGAGATCGGACTAGCGGTCGCTACAATGAGCAGTTCTTC. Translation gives CSARDRTSGRYNEQFF.

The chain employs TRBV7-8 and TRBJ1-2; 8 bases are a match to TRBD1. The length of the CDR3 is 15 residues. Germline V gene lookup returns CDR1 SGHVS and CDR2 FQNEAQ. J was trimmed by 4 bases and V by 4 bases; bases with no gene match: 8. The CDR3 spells CASSSADRGPYGYTF. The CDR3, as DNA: TGTGCCAGCAGCTCAGCTGACAGGGGCCCCTATGGCTACACCTTC.

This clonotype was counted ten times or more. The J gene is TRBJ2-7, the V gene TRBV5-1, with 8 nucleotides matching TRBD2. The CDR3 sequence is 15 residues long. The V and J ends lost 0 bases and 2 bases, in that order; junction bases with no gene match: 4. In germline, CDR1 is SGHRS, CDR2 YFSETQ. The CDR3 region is CASSLAAGGPYEQYF. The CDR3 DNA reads TGCGCCAGCAGCTTGGCGGCGGGAGGTCCCTACGAGCAGTACTTC.

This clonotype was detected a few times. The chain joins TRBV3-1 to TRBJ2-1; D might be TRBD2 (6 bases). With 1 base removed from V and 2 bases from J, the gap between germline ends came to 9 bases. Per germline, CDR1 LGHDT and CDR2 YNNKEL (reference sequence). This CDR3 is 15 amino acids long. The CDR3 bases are TGTGCCAGCAGCCAAGCTAGCGTAGCCTACAATGAGCAGTTCTTC. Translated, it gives CASSQASVAYNEQFF.

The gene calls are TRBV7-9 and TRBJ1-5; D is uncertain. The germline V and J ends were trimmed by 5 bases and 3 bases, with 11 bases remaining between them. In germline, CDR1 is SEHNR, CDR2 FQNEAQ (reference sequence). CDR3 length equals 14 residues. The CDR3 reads CASSGPWANQPQHF. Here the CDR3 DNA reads TGTGCCAGCAGCGGACCGTGGGCCAATCAGCCCCAGCATTTT.